This T cell receptor (beta chain) stems from a study of T-cell memory formation after mild COVID-19. Notes on this clonotype: Its cognate antigen is unknown.

Whole-study results and caveats: CD4/CD8 balance held among clones contracting day 15 to 85, and later expanders leaned CD4+. SARS-CoV-2 specificity was not confirmed for second-wave clones peaking on day 37.

There are 15 residues in the CDR3. Looked up from germline, CDR1 is MNHEY and CDR2 is SVGAGI. J lost 0 bases, V lost 6 bases, and 5 bases had no gene match. TCRdb called the 5' RACE reads again in MiXCR, with one record for every CDR3 protein. Of a few hundred thousand distinct CDR3 sequences listed, under 30% are singletons. The sequenced material came from PBMCs or a T cell subset sorted from them (not recorded which). The TCR was taken from an adult woman who had mild COVID-19 (a few samples of this study predate the infection). Cell type and time point are not known. The V gene is TRBV6-5, the J gene TRBJ2-1; 7 positions match TRBD1. The DNA for the CDR3 is TGTGCCAGCAGCCGGGACAGAAGCTCCTACAATGAGCAGTTCTTC. Protein product: CASSRDRSSYNEQFF.